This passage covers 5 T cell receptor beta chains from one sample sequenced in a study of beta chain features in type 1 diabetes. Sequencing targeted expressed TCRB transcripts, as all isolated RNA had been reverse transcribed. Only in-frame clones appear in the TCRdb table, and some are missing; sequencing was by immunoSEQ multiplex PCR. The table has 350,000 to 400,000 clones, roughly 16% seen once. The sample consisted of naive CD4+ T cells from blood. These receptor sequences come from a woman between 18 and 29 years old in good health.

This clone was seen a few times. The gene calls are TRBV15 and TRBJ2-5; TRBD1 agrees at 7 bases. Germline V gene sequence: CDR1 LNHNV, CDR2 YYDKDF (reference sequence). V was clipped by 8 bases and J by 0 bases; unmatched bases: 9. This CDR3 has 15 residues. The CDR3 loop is CATSTGTAHQETQYF. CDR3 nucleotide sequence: TGTGCCACCTCCACCGGGACAGCGCACCAAGAGACCCAGTACTTC. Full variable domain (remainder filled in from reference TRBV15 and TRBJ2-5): DAMVIQNPRYQVTQFGKPVTLSCSQTLNHNVMYWYQQKSSQAPKLLFHYYDKDFNNEADTPDNFQSRRPNTSFCFLDIRSPGLGDTAMYLCATSTGTAHQETQYFGPGTRLLVL.

CDR3: CASTPGGLSGANVLTF. For the CDR3, the DNA is TGTGCCAGCACCCCGGGGGGGCTCTCTGGGGCCAACGTCCTGACTTTC. The chain combines TRBV7-9 with TRBJ2-6, with 8 bases lining up with TRBD2. J was trimmed by 0 bases and V by 7 bases; bases with no gene match: 5. The CDR3 covers 16 residues. CDR1 and CDR2 (germline): SEHNR, FQNEAQ (reference sequence).

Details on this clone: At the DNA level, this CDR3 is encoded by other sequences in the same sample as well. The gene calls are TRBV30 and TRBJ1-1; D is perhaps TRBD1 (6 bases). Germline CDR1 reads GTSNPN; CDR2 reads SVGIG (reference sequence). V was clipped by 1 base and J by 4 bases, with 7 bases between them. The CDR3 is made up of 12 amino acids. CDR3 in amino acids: CAWSGGRTEAFF. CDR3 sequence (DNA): TGTGCCTGGAGTGGGGGGCGCACTGAAGCTTTCTTT. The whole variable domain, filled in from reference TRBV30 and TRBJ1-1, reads SQTIHQWPATLVQPVGSPLSLECTVEGTSNPNLYWYRQAAGRGLQLLFYSVGIGQISSEVPQNLSASRPQDRQFILSSKKLLLSDSGFYLCAWSGGRTEAFFGQGTRLTVV.

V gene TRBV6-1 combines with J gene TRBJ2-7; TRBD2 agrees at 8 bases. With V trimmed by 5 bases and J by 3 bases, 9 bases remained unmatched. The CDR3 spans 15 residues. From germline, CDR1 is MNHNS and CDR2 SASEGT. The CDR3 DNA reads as TGTGCCAGCAGTCTGGATGGCGGGAGGATCTACGAGCAGTACTTC. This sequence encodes CASSLDGGRIYEQYF.

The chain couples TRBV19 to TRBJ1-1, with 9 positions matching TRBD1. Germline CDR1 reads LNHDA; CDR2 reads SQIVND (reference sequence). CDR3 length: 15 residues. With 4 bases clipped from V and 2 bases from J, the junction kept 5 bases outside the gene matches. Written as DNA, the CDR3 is TGTGCCAGTAGTACGGGGACAGGGAGAAACACTGAAGCTTTCTTT. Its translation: CASSTGTGRNTEAFF.